This is a list of T cell receptor beta chains from one sample in a study of cytomegalovirus exposure and HLA in healthy donors. Repertoires were generated with immunoSEQ multiplex PCR, while TCRdb's copy carries only in-frame clones and drops some. Of some 160,000 clones detected, around 76% appear once; the ten largest clones hold 1.5% to 1.7%. Sequencing was performed on PBMCs. These receptors originate from a man aged 35 to 55 in good health and CMV-seronegative. Each CDR3 is given with its conserved first and last residue. Each record gives: V gene, clone size, CDR3 protein. Clone size, where shown, is once, few, many, or a class for clones that have expanded.

TRBV12-5 - CASGLVPGTGAVRSYGYTF
TRBV11-3 - CASSLEAGGYNEQFF
TRBV2 - CASSLSDRDDYGYTF
TRBV5-1 once CASSSVPGQGLNTEAFF
TRBV2 - CASRQGLGTDTQYF
TRBV15 once CATSGGTGSNYEQYF
TRBV27 - CASRGGRTEAFF
TRBV2 - CASISTSGRGTQYF
TRBV28 once CAISRGQGRNTIYF
TRBV5-4 - CASTRGQYYNEQFF
TRBV7-6 - CASSTSGGAFRGLEQYF
TRBV5-1 - CASSPGQPATNEKLFF
TRBV2 - CASSGGDTEAFF
TRBV6-1 many CASSEELAGVSGQYF
TRBV7-2 - CASSLAAGSGANVLTF
TRBV7-2 - CASSSTDTQYF